Listed below are T cell receptor beta chains from one sample, sequenced in a study of graft-versus-host responses after intestinal transplantation. Assay used: immunoSEQ multiplex PCR; TCRdb lists only in-frame clones, some missing. This sample carries 11,000 or so clones, 60% to 85% of them seen once, and the ten largest clones take approximately 34%. The sample in question was PBMCs, obtained nearly 500 days after intestinal transplant. The receptors derive from a human patient who received an intestinal transplant, so some T cells may come from the graft donor. Each CDR3 is given with its conserved first and last residue. The order of the fields is J gene, clone size, V gene, D gene, CDR3 DNA, CDR3 protein. The D gene is left open where the match is weak. Part of the rows lack a size; the others show once, few, many or a class for expanded clones.

>TRBJ1-1|NA|TRBV4-2|NA
TGTGCCAGCAGCCAAGTGGATCTGGGCACTGAAGCTTTCTTT
CASSQVDLGTEAFF
>TRBJ2-3|NA|TRBV4-1|NA
TGCGCCAGCAGCCAAGATGGCCTAGCCACAGATACGCAGTATTTT
CASSQDGLATDTQYF
>TRBJ2-7|NA|TRBV28|TRBD1
TGTGCCAGCACCCTCGGGACAGGTTACTACGAGCAGTACTTC
CASTLGTGYYEQYF
>TRBJ2-1|few|TRBV9|NA
TGTGCCAGCAGCGTAGTCCCCAGCGGTTATGGTTATGAGCAGTTCTTC
CASSVVPSGYGYEQFF
>TRBJ2-7|NA|TRBV9|TRBD2
TGTGCCAGCAGGGGGAGGGGAACCTACGAGCAGTACTTC
CASRGRGTYEQYF
>TRBJ2-1|NA|TRBV6-5|NA
TGTGCCAGCTCGGGGCCATACAATGAGCAGTTCTTC
CASSGPYNEQFF
>TRBJ2-3|NA|TRBV6-5|TRBD2
TGTGCCAGCAGGGGGGGGGATACGCAGTATTTT
CASRGGDTQYF
>TRBJ1-3|NA|TRBV15|NA
TGTGCCACCAGCAGGGGGGGGACTGGAAACACCATATATTTT
CATSRGGTGNTIYF
>TRBJ2-3|NA|TRBV7-2|TRBD1
TGTGCCAGCAGCTCAGGGGGCTTCGCAGATACGCAGTATTTT
CASSSGGFADTQYF
>TRBJ2-7|NA|TRBV5-7|NA
TGTGCCAGCAGCTTGGCCACCAACCCCTACGAGCAGTACTTC
CASSLATNPYEQYF
>TRBJ2-5|NA|TRBV2|NA
TGTGCCAGCAGTGGGTCGGGACAAGAGACCCAGTACTTC
CASSGSGQETQYF
>TRBJ1-1|NA|TRBV7-2|NA
TGTGCCAGCAGCTTTGGACGCTTTAACACTGAAGCTTTCTTT
CASSFGRFNTEAFF
>TRBJ2-1|NA|TRBV7-9|TRBD2
TGTGCCAGCAGCTTAGGGACTAGCGGGAGTAATGAGCAGTTCTTC
CASSLGTSGSNEQFF
>TRBJ2-7|few|TRBV15|TRBD2
TGTGCCACCAGCAGAGAAACTAGCGGATCCTACGAGCAGTACTTC
CATSRETSGSYEQYF
>TRBJ2-5|NA|TRBV5-4|NA
TGTGCCAGCAGCACCCCGAGGGAGACCCAGTACTTC
CASSTPRETQYF
>TRBJ2-1|NA|TRBV18|NA
TGTGCCAGCTCACCTTCGCTAGGGTATGAGCAGTTCTTC
CASSPSLGYEQFF
>TRBJ2-1|once|TRBV19|NA
TGTGCCAGTAGTCTACAGGATCCTCTCGATGAGCAGTTCTTC
CASSLQDPLDEQFF
>TRBJ1-6|NA|TRBV6-6|NA
TGTGCCATTTCCAGGGGAGGGGTTGGGGAATCACCCCTCCACTTT
CAISRGGVGESPLHF
>TRBJ2-5|NA|TRBV12-5|NA
TGTGCTAGTGGTTTGGGGGCGGGGAACCAAGAGACCCAGTACTTC
CASGLGAGNQETQYF
>TRBJ2-1|NA|TRBV7-9|TRBD1
TGTGCCAGCAGCTACCTGGTAGGGGACAGTGAATACAATGAGCAGTTCTTC
CASSYLVGDSEYNEQFF
>TRBJ2-1|NA|TRBV5-8|TRBD2
TGTGCCAGCAGCCCAACCGGGACTAGCATTCTCAATGAGCAGTTCTTC
CASSPTGTSILNEQFF
>TRBJ1-3|NA|TRBV19|NA
TGTGCCAGTAGTTTAATAGTGGGCCACATGATCTCTGGAAACACCATATATTTT
CASSLIVGHMISGNTIYF
>TRBJ2-7|NA|TRBV18|TRBD2
TGTGCCAGCTCGCCATGGGGAAGCGGGAGGGCCAAGTACGAGCAGTACTTC
CASSPWGSGRAKYEQYF
>TRBJ2-2|few|TRBV6-5|NA
TGTGCCTTTAACCGATGGGAAGCCGGGGAGCTGTTTTTT
CAFNRWEAGELFF
>TRBJ2-7|NA|TRBV5-1|NA
TGCGCCAGCAGTGAGGGGTCCCAACCCTACGAGCAGTACTTC
CASSEGSQPYEQYF
>TRBJ1-4|NA|TRBV19|NA
TGTGCCAGTAGTAGCCCGGGACGGCTTGCCGAAAAACTGTTTTTT
CASSSPGRLAEKLFF
>TRBJ2-7|NA|TRBV28|NA
TGTGCCAGCACCCCACCCCGCTTAAACTCCTACGAGCAGTACTTC
CASTPPRLNSYEQYF
>TRBJ2-7|NA|TRBV5-4|TRBD1
TGTGCCAGCAGCCCCCAAGGGACAGATTACGAGCAGTACTTC
CASSPQGTDYEQYF
>TRBJ2-1|NA|TRBV6-5|TRBD2
TGTGCCAGCAGTTCCGTAGCGGGAACGGTCTACAATGAGCAGTTCTTC
CASSSVAGTVYNEQFF
>TRBJ2-4|NA|TRBV27|NA
TGTGCCAGCAGTTTCTCAGGGTTCTCCTTCAAAAACATTCAGTACTTC
CASSFSGFSFKNIQYF
>TRBJ1-6|few|TRBV6-6|NA
TGTGCCAGCACCTTCTACCAGGACAGCCTAAATTCACCCCTCCACTTT
CASTFYQDSLNSPLHF
>TRBJ2-7|NA|TRBV5-1|NA
TGCGCCAGCAGCTTGAAGGGGAGCACCTACGAGCAGTACTTC
CASSLKGSTYEQYF
>TRBJ2-6|NA|TRBV7-8|NA
TGTGCCAGCAGCTCTATGGCTTACCCACAAAGTCGGGCCAACGTCCTTACTTTC
CASSSMAYPQSRANVLTF